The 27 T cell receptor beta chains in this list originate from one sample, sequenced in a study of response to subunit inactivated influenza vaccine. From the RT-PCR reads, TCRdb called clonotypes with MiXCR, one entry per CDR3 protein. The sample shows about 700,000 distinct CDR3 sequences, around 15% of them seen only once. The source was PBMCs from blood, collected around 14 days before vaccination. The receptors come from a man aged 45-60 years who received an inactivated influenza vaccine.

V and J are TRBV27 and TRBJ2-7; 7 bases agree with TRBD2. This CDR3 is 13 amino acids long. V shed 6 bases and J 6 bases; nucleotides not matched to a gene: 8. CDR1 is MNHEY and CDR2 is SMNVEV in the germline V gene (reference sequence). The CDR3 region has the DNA TGTGCCAGCAGGAGACTAGCCCAAGGCGAGCAGTACTTC. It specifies CASRRLAQGEQYF.

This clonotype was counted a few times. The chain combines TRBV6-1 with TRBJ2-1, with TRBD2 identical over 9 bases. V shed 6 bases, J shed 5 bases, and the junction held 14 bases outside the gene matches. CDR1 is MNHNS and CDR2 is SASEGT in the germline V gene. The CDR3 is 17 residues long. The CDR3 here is CASSNGASGEINNEQFF. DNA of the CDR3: TGTGCCAGCAGCAACGGAGCTAGCGGGGAGATAAACAATGAGCAGTTCTTC.

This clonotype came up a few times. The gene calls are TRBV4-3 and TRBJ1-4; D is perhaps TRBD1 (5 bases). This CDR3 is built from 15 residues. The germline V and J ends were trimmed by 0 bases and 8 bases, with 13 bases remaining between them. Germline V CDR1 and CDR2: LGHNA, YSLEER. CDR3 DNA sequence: TGCGCCAGCAGCCAAGAGATCAGGGTACACGAAAAACTGTTTTTT. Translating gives CASSQEIRVHEKLFF.

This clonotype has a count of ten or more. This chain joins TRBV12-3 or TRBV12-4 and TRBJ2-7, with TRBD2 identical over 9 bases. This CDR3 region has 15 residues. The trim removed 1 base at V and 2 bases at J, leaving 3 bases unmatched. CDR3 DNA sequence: TGTGCCAGCAGTTTAGTGGCGGGAGGGCCCTACGAGCAGTACTTC. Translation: CASSLVAGGPYEQYF.

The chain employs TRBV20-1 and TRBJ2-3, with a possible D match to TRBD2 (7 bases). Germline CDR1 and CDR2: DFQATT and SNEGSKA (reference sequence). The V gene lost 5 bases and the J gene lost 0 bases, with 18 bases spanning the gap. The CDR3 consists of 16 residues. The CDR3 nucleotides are TGCAGTGCTCTGCGGATCGGGGGGCCTAGCACAGATACGCAGTATTTT. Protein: CSALRIGGPSTDTQYF.

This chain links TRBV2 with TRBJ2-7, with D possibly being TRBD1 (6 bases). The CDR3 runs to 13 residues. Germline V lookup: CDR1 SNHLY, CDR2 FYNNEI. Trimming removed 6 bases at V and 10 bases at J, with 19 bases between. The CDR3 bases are TGTGCCAGCAGGAGCTATGTCGACAGGAAACAGTACTTC. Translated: CASRSYVDRKQYF.

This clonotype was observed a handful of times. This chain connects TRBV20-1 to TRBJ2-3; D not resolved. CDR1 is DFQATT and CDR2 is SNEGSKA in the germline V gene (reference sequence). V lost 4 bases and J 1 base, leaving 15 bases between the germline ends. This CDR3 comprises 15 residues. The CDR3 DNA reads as TGCAGTGCTAAGGGTGTAGTCCCCCGCACAGATACGCAGTATTTT. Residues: CSAKGVVPRTDTQYF.

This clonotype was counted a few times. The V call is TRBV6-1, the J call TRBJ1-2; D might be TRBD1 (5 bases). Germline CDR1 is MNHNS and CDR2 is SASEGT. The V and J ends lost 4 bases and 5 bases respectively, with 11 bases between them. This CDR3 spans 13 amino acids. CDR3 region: CASSGRDGYGYTF. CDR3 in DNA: TGTGCCAGCAGTGGCAGGGACGGGTATGGCTACACCTTC.

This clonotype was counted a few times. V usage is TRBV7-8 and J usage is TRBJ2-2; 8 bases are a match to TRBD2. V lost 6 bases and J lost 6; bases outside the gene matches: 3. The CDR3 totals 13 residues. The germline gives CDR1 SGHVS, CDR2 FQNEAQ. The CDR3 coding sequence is TGTGCCAGCAGGCGGGGGGCTCCCGGGGAGCTGTTTTTT. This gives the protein CASRRGAPGELFF. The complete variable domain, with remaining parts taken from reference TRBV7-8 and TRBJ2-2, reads GAGVSQSPRYKVAKRGQDVALRCDPISGHVSLFWYQQALGQGPEFLTYFQNEAQLDKSGLPSDRFFAERPEGSVSTLKIQRTQQEDSAVYLCASRRGAPGELFFGEGSRLTVL.

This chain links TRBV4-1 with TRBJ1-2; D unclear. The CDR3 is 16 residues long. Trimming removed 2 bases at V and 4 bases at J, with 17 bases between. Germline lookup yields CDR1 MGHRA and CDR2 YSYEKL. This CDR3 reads CASSQSSQRMSYGYTF. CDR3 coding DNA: TGCGCCAGCAGCCAATCGTCCCAGAGGATGAGCTATGGCTACACCTTC.

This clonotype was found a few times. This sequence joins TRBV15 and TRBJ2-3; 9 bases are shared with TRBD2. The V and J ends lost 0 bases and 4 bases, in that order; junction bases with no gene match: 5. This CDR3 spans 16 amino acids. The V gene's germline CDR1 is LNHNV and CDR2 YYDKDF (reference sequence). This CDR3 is CATSRDLGGGADTQYF. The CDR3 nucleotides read TGTGCCACCAGCAGAGATCTGGGCGGGGGGGCAGATACGCAGTATTTT.

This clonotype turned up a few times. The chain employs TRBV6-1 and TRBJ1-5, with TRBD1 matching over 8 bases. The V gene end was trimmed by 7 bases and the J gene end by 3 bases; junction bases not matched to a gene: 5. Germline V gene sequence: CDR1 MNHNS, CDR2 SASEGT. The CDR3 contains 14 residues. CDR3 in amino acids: CASNGQGANQPQHF. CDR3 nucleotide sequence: TGTGCCAGCAACGGACAGGGTGCCAATCAGCCCCAGCATTTT.

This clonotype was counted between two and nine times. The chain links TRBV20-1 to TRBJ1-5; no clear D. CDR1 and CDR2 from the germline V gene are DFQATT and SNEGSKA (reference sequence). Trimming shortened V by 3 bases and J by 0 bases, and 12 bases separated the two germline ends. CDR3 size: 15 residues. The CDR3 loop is CSASLEFNSNQPQHF. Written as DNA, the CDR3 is TGCAGTGCTAGTCTGGAGTTTAATAGCAATCAGCCCCAGCATTTT.

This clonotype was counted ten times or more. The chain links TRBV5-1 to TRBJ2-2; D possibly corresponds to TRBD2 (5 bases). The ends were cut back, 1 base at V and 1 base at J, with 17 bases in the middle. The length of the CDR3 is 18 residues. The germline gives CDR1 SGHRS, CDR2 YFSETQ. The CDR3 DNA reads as TGCGCCAGCAGCTTGTGGGGAACTAGTCCACTGAACACCGGGGAGCTGTTTTTT. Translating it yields CASSLWGTSPLNTGELFF.

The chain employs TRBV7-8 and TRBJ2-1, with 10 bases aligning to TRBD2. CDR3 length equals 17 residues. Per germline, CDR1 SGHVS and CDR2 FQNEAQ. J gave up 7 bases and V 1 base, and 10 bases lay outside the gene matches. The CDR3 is CASSLVTGSGGTNEQFF. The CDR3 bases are TGTGCCAGCAGCTTAGTTACAGGTAGCGGGGGGACGAATGAGCAGTTCTTC.

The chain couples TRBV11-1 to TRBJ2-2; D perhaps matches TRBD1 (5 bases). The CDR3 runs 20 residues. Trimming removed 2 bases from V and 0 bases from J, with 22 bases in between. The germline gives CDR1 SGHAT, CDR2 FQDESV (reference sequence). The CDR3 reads CASSLLPSYQTETNTGELFF. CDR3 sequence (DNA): TGTGCCAGCAGCTTATTACCGTCCTACCAGACAGAAACGAACACCGGGGAGCTGTTTTTT.

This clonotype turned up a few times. CDR3 nucleotides: TGTGCCAGCAGCTTAGGACAGGCCCGAGCCGGGGAGCTGTTTTTT. Protein: CASSLGQARAGELFF. The V gene is TRBV7-2, the J gene TRBJ2-2, with D possibly being TRBD1 (6 bases). The germline V and J ends were trimmed by 1 base and 6 bases, with 12 bases remaining between them. This CDR3 is 15 amino acids long. Per germline, CDR1 SGHTA and CDR2 FQGNSA.

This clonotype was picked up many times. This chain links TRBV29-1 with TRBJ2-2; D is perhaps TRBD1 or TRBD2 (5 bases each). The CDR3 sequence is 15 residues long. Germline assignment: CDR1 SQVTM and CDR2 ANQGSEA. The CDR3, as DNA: TGCAGTGTCACAAGACCGGGACCGAACACCGGGGAGCTGTTTTTT. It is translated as CSVTRPGPNTGELFF.

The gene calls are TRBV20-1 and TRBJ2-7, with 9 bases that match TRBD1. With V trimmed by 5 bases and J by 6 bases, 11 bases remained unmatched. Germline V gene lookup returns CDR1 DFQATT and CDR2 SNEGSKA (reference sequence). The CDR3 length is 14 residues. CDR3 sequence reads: CSAVRGTGPSEQYF. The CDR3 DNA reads TGCAGTGCTGTAAGAGGGACAGGGCCTTCCGAGCAGTACTTC.

Written as DNA, the CDR3 is TGTGCCAGCAGTCGACCTGGGGGGACTAGTCTTCCTGAGCAGTTCTTC. It codes for CASSRPGGTSLPEQFF. The genes are TRBV28 and TRBJ2-1; TRBD2 matches at 8 bases. Per the germline V gene, CDR1 is MDHEN and CDR2 is SYDVKM. The ends lost 5 bases at V and 9 bases at J; junction bases unmatched: 15. This CDR3 contains 16 residues.

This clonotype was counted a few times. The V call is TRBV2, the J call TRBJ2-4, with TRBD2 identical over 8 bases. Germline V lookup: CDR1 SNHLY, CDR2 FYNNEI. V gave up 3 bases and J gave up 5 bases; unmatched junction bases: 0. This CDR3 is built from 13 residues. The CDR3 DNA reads TGTGCCAGCAGTGACGGGGGGGAAAACATTCAGTACTTC. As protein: CASSDGGENIQYF.

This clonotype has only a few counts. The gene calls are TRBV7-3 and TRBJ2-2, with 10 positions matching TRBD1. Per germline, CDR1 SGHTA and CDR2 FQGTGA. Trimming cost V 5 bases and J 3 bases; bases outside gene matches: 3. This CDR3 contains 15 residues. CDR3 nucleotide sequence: TGTGCCAGCAGCCGAGGGACAGGGGACACCGGGGAGCTGTTTTTT. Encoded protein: CASSRGTGDTGELFF.

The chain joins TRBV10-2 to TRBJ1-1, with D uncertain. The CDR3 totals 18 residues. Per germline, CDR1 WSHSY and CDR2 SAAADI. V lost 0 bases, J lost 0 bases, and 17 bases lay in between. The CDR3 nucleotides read TGCGCCAGCAGTGAGTCGGTGTTCAGGTGGGGAGTGAACACTGAAGCTTTCTTT. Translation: CASSESVFRWGVNTEAFF.

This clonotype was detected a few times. The CDR3 DNA is TGTGCCATCAGAGAACGAGTAAGCTCCTACAATGAGCAGTTCTTC. The encoded protein is CAIRERVSSYNEQFF. The V gene is TRBV10-3, the J gene TRBJ2-1; no reliable D call. Germline V CDR1 and CDR2: ENHRY, SYGVKD. With 6 bases removed from V and 0 bases from J, the gap between germline ends came to 12 bases. The CDR3 runs 15 residues.

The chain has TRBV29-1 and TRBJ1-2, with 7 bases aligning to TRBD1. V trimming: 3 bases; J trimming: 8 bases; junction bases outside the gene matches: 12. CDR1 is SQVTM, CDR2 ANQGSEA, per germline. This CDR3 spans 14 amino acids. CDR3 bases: TGCAGCGTTGACCGCACCGGGACAGCGGGAGGCTACACCTTC. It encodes CSVDRTGTAGGYTF.

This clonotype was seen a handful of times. The CDR3, as DNA: TGTGCCAGCAGGGTCGTCGACACAGATACGCAGTATTTT. Its translation: CASRVVDTDTQYF. V and J are TRBV28 and TRBJ2-3, with no clear D. V shed 6 bases and J shed 2 bases, with 9 bases lying between them. CDR1 MDHEN and CDR2 SYDVKM come from the germline V gene. CDR3 length: 13 residues.

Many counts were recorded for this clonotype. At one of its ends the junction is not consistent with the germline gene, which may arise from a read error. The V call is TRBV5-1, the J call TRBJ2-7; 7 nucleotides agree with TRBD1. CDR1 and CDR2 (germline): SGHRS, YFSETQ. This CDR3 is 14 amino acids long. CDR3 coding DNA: TGTGCCAGCAGCTTGGGACAGATCTCCTACGAGCAGTACTTC. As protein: CASSLGQISYEQYF. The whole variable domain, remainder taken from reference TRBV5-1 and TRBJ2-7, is KAGVTQTPRYLIKTRGQQVTLSCSPISGHRSVSWYQQTPGQGLQFLFEYFSETQRNKGNFPGRFSGRQFSNSRSEMNVSTLELGDSALYLCASSLGQISYEQYFGPGTRLTVT.